Below, one T cell receptor beta chain is given with its context. The sample belongs to a study of control samples from healthy donors and cancer patients. Generated by immunoSEQ multiplex PCR, the TCRdb table keeps only in-frame clones and is missing some. The data contain around 26,000 clones, roughly 80% of them singletons. This receptor was identified in a man between 60 and 75 years old with colorectal cancer. Material for sequencing was PBMCs.

CDR3 loop: CASSLGRVNEQFF. CDR3 DNA: TGTGCCAGCAGCTTAGGCAGGGTTAATGAGCAGTTCTTC. The rearrangement links TRBV7-2 to TRBJ2-1; D possibly corresponds to TRBD1 (5 bases). This CDR3 has 13 residues. The germline V gene encodes CDR1 SGHTA and CDR2 FQGNSA. The V gene lost 1 base and the J gene lost 7 bases, with 8 bases spanning the gap. Full variable domain (remainder filled in from reference TRBV7-2 and TRBJ2-1): GAGVSQSPSNKVTEKGKDVELRCDPISGHTALYWYRQSLGQGLEFLIYFQGNSAPDKSGLPSDRFSAERTGGSVSTLTIQRTQQEDSAVYLCASSLGRVNEQFFGPGTRLTVL.